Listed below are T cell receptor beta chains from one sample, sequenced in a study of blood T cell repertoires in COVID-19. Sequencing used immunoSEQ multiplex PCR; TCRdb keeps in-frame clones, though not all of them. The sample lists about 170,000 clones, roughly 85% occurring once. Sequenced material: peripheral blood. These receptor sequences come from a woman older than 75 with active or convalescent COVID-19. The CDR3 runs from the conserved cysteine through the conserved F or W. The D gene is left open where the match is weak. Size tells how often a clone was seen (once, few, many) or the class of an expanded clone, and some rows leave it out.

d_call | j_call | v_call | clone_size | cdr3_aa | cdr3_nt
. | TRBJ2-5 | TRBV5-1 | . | CASSLAWQGMGETQYF | TGCGCCAGCAGCTTGGCCTGGCAGGGAATGGGAGAGACCCAGTACTTC
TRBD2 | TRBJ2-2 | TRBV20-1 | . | CSASLVGRGFSGELFF | TGCAGTGCTAGTCTAGTCGGGAGGGGATTTTCCGGGGAGCTGTTTTTT
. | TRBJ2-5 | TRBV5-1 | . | CASSRDTLDETQYF | TGCGCCAGCAGCAGGGACACCCTGGACGAGACCCAGTACTTC
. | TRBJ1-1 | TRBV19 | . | CAIKGVGGTEAFF | TGTGCCATTAAAGGTGTAGGGGGCACTGAAGCTTTCTTT
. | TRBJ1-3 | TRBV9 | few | CASSPGISGNTIYF | TGTGCCAGCAGCCCCGGGATCTCTGGAAACACCATATATTTT
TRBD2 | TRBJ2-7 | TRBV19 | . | CASSNTGGGIYEQYF | TGTGCCAGTAGCAATACCGGGGGGGGGATCTACGAGCAGTACTTC
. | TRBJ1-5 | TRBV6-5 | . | CASRQVGQGDQPQHF | TGTGCCAGCAGGCAGGTAGGGCAGGGCGATCAGCCCCAGCATTTT
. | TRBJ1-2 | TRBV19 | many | CASSAGQRPLYGYTF | TGTGCCAGTAGTGCCGGACAGCGTCCTCTCTATGGCTACACCTTC
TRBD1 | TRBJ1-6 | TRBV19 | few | CASSHDRGSPLHF | TGTGCCAGTAGTCATGACAGGGGTTCACCCCTCCACTTT
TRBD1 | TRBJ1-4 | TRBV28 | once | CASSLLGTASNEKLFF | TGTGCCAGCAGTTTGCTTGGGACAGCATCTAATGAAAAACTGTTTTTT
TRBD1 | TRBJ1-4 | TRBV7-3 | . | CASSRGTGRGEKLFF | TGTGCCAGCAGCCGAGGGACAGGTCGGGGGGAAAAACTGTTTTTT
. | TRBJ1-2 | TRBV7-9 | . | CASSYDRPGGGYTF | TGTGCCAGCAGCTATGACAGGCCCGGTGGAGGCTACACCTTC
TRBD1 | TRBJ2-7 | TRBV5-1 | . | CASSPRTGIPYEQYF | TGCGCCAGCAGCCCCAGGACAGGGATTCCCTACGAGCAGTACTTC
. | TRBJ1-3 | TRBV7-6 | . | CASSPSLVAAGNTIYF | TGTGCCAGCAGCCCTAGTCTTGTGGCGGCTGGAAACACCATATATTTT
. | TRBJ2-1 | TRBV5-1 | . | CASSLAPRGGPNEQFF | TGCGCCAGCAGCTTGGCCCCTAGAGGGGGACCTAATGAGCAGTTCTTC
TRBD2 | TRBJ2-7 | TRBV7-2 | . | CASSLRALGGRALYEQYF | TGTGCCAGCAGCTTGCGTGCGTTGGGCGGGAGGGCCCTCTACGAGCAGTACTTC
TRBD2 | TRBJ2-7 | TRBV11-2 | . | CASSSGLAGAYEQYF | TGTGCCAGCAGCTCCGGACTAGCGGGGGCCTACGAGCAGTACTTC
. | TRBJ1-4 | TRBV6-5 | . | CASSGQRNEKLFF | TGTGCCAGCAGCGGACAGAGAAATGAAAAACTGTTTTTT
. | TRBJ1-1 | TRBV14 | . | CASSQGRRGWGDTEAFF | TGTGCCAGCAGCCAAGGTCGACGAGGCTGGGGGGACACTGAAGCTTTCTTT
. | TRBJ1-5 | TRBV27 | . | CASRTQGHNQPQHF | TGTGCCAGCAGAACACAGGGCCACAATCAGCCCCAGCATTTT
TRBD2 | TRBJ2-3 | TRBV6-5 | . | CASSHSGRAPVQYF | TGTGCCAGCAGTCATAGCGGGAGGGCGCCCGTGCAGTATTTT
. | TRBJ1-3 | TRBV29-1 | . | CSVGDSTNTIYF | TGCAGCGTTGGTGACAGCACAAACACCATATATTTT
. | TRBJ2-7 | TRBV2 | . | CASTPVLGQYF | TGTGCCAGCACCCCGGTTCTTGGGCAGTACTTC